The 30 T cell receptor beta chains listed next were all sequenced from one sample in a study of human T cells and chemical hapten exposure. As for time point: patch test 2, 6 weeks after DPC sensitization. Treatment reported: therapeutic diphenylcyclopropenone sensitization with weekly scalp DPC. MiXCR was run by TCRdb on the RACE reads, yielding one entry per CDR3 protein. The sample lists some 80,000 distinct CDR3 sequences; about 9.4% were seen once. The sample here was whole blood, taken in connection with sensitization to the hapten diphenylcyclopropenone (DPC). The receptors originated from a woman aged 25 to 39 with alopecia areata. Some clones in this sample may be carry-over from other donors' samples.

This clonotype has just a few counts. The gene calls are TRBV7-6 and TRBJ1-4, with TRBD1 identical over 11 bases. Germline CDR1 and CDR2: SGHVS and FNYEAQ. This CDR3 has 15 amino acids. V lost 1 base, J lost 7 bases, and 2 bases stayed unmatched. The CDR3 loop reads CASSLGGTGGEKLFF. CDR3 nucleotides: TGTGCCAGCAGCTTAGGTGGGACAGGGGGTGAAAAACTGTTTTTT.

This clonotype appeared many times. The chain combines TRBV18 with TRBJ2-3, with D tentatively TRBD2 (6 bases). Trimming cost V 1 base and J 0 bases, with 8 bases left between them. Germline V gives CDR1 KGHSH, CDR2 LQKENI. There are 15 residues in the CDR3. DNA of the CDR3: TGTGCCAGCTCACCACTAGCGGCTAGCACAGATACGCAGTATTTT. Translation: CASSPLAASTDTQYF.

This clonotype has a count of ten or more. The chain couples TRBV25-1 to TRBJ2-7; the match to TRBD1 covers 7 bases. Germline assignment: CDR1 MGHDK and CDR2 SYGVNS. Trimming removed 6 bases from V and 3 bases from J; junction bases left unmatched: 5. The CDR3 is made up of 13 amino acids. CDR3 amino acids: CASSVTGHYEQYF. The CDR3 coding sequence is TGTGCCAGCAGCGTGACAGGGCACTACGAGCAGTACTTC.

This clonotype was observed a few times. The V call is TRBV5-4, the J call TRBJ2-1; TRBD2 agrees at 11 bases. The CDR3 is made up of 15 amino acids. With 1 base clipped from V and 8 bases from J, the junction kept 5 bases outside the gene matches. From germline, CDR1 is SGHNT and CDR2 YYREEE (reference sequence). The CDR3 nucleotides read TGTGCCAGCAGCTTGTGGCTAGCGGGAGGTGATGAGCAGTTCTTC. Protein: CASSLWLAGGDEQFF.

The table lists this clonotype with many counts. The rearrangement links TRBV27 to TRBJ1-5; perhaps TRBD1 as D (5 bases). This CDR3 spans 14 amino acids. The germline V gene has CDR1 MNHEY and CDR2 SMNVEV (reference sequence). V was clipped by 5 bases and J by 0 bases, with 8 bases between them. The CDR3 sequence is CASSMGDSNQPQHF. CDR3 DNA: TGTGCCAGCAGTATGGGGGATAGCAATCAGCCCCAGCATTTT.

In this sample, this clonotype turned up many times. This chain joins TRBV6-1 and TRBJ1-1; the D is unclear. The CDR3 is 15 amino acids. Germline assignment: CDR1 MNHNS and CDR2 SASEGT. V was trimmed by 8 bases and J by 1 base, leaving 17 bases between them. This CDR3 is CASYNLWAGNTEAFF. The CDR3 region has the DNA TGTGCCAGCTACAACTTATGGGCGGGGAACACTGAAGCTTTCTTT.

This clonotype was detected ten times or more. The V call is TRBV11-2, the J call TRBJ2-1; D may be TRBD2 (6 bases). The germline V and J ends were trimmed by 8 bases and 1 base, with 15 bases remaining between them. CDR1 SGHAT and CDR2 FQNNGV come from the germline V gene. This CDR3 is built from 15 residues. The chain's CDR3 is CASLPVGSSYNEQFF. Written as DNA, the CDR3 is TGTGCCAGCCTACCCGTCGGGAGTTCCTACAATGAGCAGTTCTTC.

Many counts were recorded for this clonotype. The rearrangement links TRBV18 to TRBJ2-1; 9 bases are shared with TRBD1. The CDR3 spans 15 residues. V lost 2 bases to trimming and J lost 6 bases; unmatched junction nucleotides: 5. Germline lookup yields CDR1 KGHSH and CDR2 LQKENI. As DNA, the CDR3 is TGTGCCAGCTCACCAGGGACAGGGTATCGCAATGAGCAGTTCTTC. Translating gives CASSPGTGYRNEQFF.

This clonotype appeared many times. The CDR3 protein is CASSPLPQGSGYYEQYF. CDR3 nucleotides: TGTGCCAGCAGTCCCCTCCCCCAGGGGAGTGGTTACTACGAGCAGTACTTC. J is TRBJ2-7 and V is TRBV28; D perhaps matches TRBD1 (6 bases). The CDR3 covers 17 residues. Germline-derived CDR1 and CDR2 are MDHEN and SYDVKM. V dropped 5 bases and J dropped 3 bases, with 23 bases sitting between them. The entire variable domain, with the rest obtained from reference TRBV28 and TRBJ2-7, is as follows: DVKVTQSSRYLVKRTGEKVFLECVQDMDHENMFWYRQDPGLGLRLIYFSYDVKMKEKGDIPEGYSVSREKKERFSLILESASTNQTSMYLCASSPLPQGSGYYEQYFGPGTRLTVT.

The J gene is TRBJ2-4, the V gene TRBV27, with 8 bases fitting TRBD1. The CDR3 sequence is 14 residues long. Germline CDR1 reads MNHEY; CDR2 reads SMNVEV (reference sequence). The J segment lost 9 bases and the V segment lost 3 bases, leaving 7 bases of the junction unmatched. CDR3 loop: CASSFVDRAGIQYF. The CDR3 DNA sequence: TGTGCCAGCAGTTTTGTGGACAGGGCGGGCATTCAGTACTTC.

This clonotype was observed many times. V is TRBV20-1 and J is TRBJ1-5; D is undetermined. Germline CDR1 DFQATT, CDR2 SNEGSKA (reference sequence). This CDR3 comprises 13 residues. Trimming took off 6 bases at V and 2 bases at J, with 11 bases between the two ends. The CDR3 DNA is TGCAGTGCAAGCGACCGCCGCAATCAGCCCCAGCATTTT. It is translated as CSASDRRNQPQHF.

This clonotype showed up just a few times. Here the CDR3 DNA reads TGTGCCAGCAGTAACCAGGGGGTACTCACCGGGGAGCTGTTTTTT. It encodes CASSNQGVLTGELFF. The chain joins TRBV3-1 to TRBJ2-2; 7 bases line up with TRBD1. The V gene's germline CDR1 is LGHDT and CDR2 YNNKEL (reference sequence). V trimming: 6 bases; J trimming: 4 bases; junction bases outside the gene matches: 8. The CDR3 runs to 15 residues.

The chain couples TRBV28 to TRBJ2-7, with 7 bases identical to TRBD2. Germline CDR1 and CDR2: MDHEN and SYDVKM. CDR3 length equals 13 residues. CDR3 protein: CAATGLNPYEQYF. The DNA for the CDR3 is TGTGCAGCGACGGGACTAAACCCTTACGAGCAGTACTTC.

This clonotype was counted ten times or more. The chain is built from TRBV20-1 and TRBJ2-1; TRBD2 agrees at 15 bases. The CDR3 has 16 amino acids. Germline V gene sequence: CDR1 DFQATT, CDR2 SNEGSKA (reference sequence). V trimming: 5 bases; J trimming: 2 bases; junction bases outside the gene matches: 4. CDR3 sequence reads: CSAPGLAGGTYNEQFF. The CDR3 nucleotides read TGCAGTGCTCCGGGACTAGCGGGAGGAACCTACAATGAGCAGTTCTTC.

This clonotype was counted at least ten times. The chain recombines TRBV7-2 with TRBJ1-2, with D uncertain. Germline loops: CDR1 SGHTA, CDR2 FQGNSA. The CDR3 contains 15 residues. Trimming shortened V by 1 base and J by 8 bases, and 17 bases separated the two germline ends. The CDR3 sequence: CASSLVGIMGGGYTF. The CDR3 nucleotides are TGTGCCAGCAGCTTAGTAGGCATTATGGGTGGCGGCTACACCTTC.

This clonotype occurred many times. This rearrangement joins TRBV18 to TRBJ2-1; D may correspond to TRBD1 or TRBD2 (5 bases each). The germline V gene encodes CDR1 KGHSH and CDR2 LQKENI. CDR3 length: 16 amino acids. Trimming removed 1 base from V and 5 bases from J, with 15 bases in between. The CDR3 DNA follows: TGTGCCAGCTCACCACAGTCGGGACGGGCTGACAATGAGCAGTTCTTC. Amino acid sequence: CASSPQSGRADNEQFF.

This clonotype has at least ten counts. CDR3 DNA: TGTGCCAGCAGCGCGGACAGGTCCACCGGGGAGCTGTTTTTT. Amino acids: CASSADRSTGELFF. The chain has TRBV3-1 and TRBJ2-2; the match to TRBD1 covers 7 bases. Germline CDR1 LGHDT, CDR2 YNNKEL (reference sequence). This CDR3 spans 14 amino acids. J was trimmed by 4 bases and V by 5 bases; bases with no gene match: 4.

This clonotype appeared once. This clone may be a read error of a much larger clone one base away. V gene TRBV20-1 combines with J gene TRBJ2-5; 7 bases map to TRBD2. The V gene's germline CDR1 is DFQATT and CDR2 SNEGSKA (reference sequence). The CDR3 extends over 17 amino acids. CDR3 coding DNA: TGCATTGCTAGAGGATTAGGACTAGTGGAGGTACGAGAGACCCAGTACTTC. Translating it yields CIARGLGLVEVRETQYF.

The V call is TRBV20-1, the J call TRBJ2-5; 7 positions match TRBD2. Trimming at V came to 2 bases and at J to 2 bases, leaving 8 bases not matched to a gene. Germline V gene sequence: CDR1 DFQATT, CDR2 SNEGSKA (reference sequence). CDR3 length: 15 amino acids. In DNA, the CDR3 is TGCAGTGCTAGAATTTTCGGGGGGAGGCAAGAGACCCAGTACTTC. Its protein product is CSARIFGGRQETQYF.

This clonotype was counted only a few times. The chain joins TRBV19 to TRBJ2-3; maybe TRBD2 (5 bases). The germline V gene has CDR1 LNHDA and CDR2 SQIVND (reference sequence). V was cut by 6 bases and J by 7 bases, with 23 bases left in between. The CDR3 consists of 16 residues. CDR3 nucleotides: TGTGCCAGTAGGGCGGTGGGTCTTCAAGGGAGTCATACGCAGTATTTT. This translates into CASRAVGLQGSHTQYF.

The chain uses TRBV7-2 and TRBJ1-1, with a possible D match to TRBD1 (5 bases). Germline values: CDR1 SGHTA, CDR2 FQGNSA. Trimming pared 5 bases from V and 4 bases from J, leaving 14 bases between. CDR3 length: 14 amino acids. CDR3 DNA sequence: TGTGCCAGCAGCCCCCACGGAGGGGTCACTGAAGCTTTCTTT. It encodes CASSPHGGVTEAFF.

This clonotype has only a few counts. The rearrangement uses TRBV28 and TRBJ1-5; D is uncertain. Trimming shortened V by 5 bases and J by 3 bases, and 8 bases separated the two germline ends. This CDR3 contains 13 residues. The germline gives CDR1 MDHEN, CDR2 SYDVKM. The CDR3 loop is CASSSQLNQPQHF. The CDR3 DNA follows: TGTGCCAGCAGTAGTCAGCTCAATCAGCCCCAGCATTTT.

This clonotype was detected only a few times. This chain uses TRBV28 with TRBJ2-7; 9 bases match TRBD1. Per the germline V gene, CDR1 is MDHEN and CDR2 is SYDVKM. This CDR3 has 17 residues. V trimming: 4 bases; J trimming: 0 bases; junction bases outside the gene matches: 10. The CDR3 loop reads CASSSPGTGKISYEQYF. CDR3 coding DNA: TGTGCCAGCAGTTCCCCTGGGACAGGGAAGATCTCCTACGAGCAGTACTTC.

This clonotype was picked up many times. This chain links TRBV4-1 with TRBJ2-7, with D possibly TRBD1 on 6 matching bases. In germline, CDR1 is MGHRA, CDR2 YSYEKL. This CDR3 spans 13 amino acids. The V end lost 3 bases, the J end lost 6 bases, and 12 bases lay between the germline ends. Here the CDR3 DNA reads TGCGCCAGCAGCCAGCTCAGAGGGGGCGAGCAGTACTTC. It specifies CASSQLRGGEQYF.

This clonotype was counted ten times or more. This chain uses TRBV7-3 with TRBJ2-3, with TRBD2 as a possible D gene (6 bases). Deletions cut 4 bases from V and 6 bases from J, with 11 bases between. The CDR3 covers 13 residues. Germline V gives CDR1 SGHTA, CDR2 FQGTGA. The DNA for the CDR3 is TGTGCCAGCAGCTGGTCTAGCGATGATACGCAGTATTTT. Protein product: CASSWSSDDTQYF.

This clonotype was counted at least ten times. The V and J genes are TRBV6-5 and TRBJ2-3, with 12 bases lining up with TRBD1. V was pared by 2 bases and J by 3 bases, with 6 bases of the junction left unmatched. The CDR3 runs 17 residues. CDR1 and CDR2 (germline): MNHEY, SVGAGI. The CDR3: CASSYTGTGGATDTQYF. CDR3 coding DNA: TGTGCCAGCAGTTACACCGGGACAGGGGGCGCGACAGATACGCAGTATTTT.

A remark on this clonotype: This clone may be a read error of a much larger clone one base away. Without the conserved terminal phenylalanine or tryptophan, this CDR3 likely stems from a read error. The CDR3: CARRSSGSFGFDEQFS. In DNA form, the CDR3 reads TGTGCCAGAAGATCTAGCGGGAGTTTCGGCTTCGATGAGCAGTTCTCC. The chain couples TRBV5-3 to TRBJ2-1, with 10 nucleotides matching TRBD2. TRBV5-3 is an ORF for which the function is uncertain. Trimming cost V 5 bases and J 8 bases; bases outside gene matches: 13. This CDR3 comprises 16 residues.

This clonotype was detected a few times. The genes are TRBV18 and TRBJ2-3; no clear D gene. There are 14 residues in the CDR3. V gave up 2 bases and J gave up 2 bases, with 8 bases separating them. Germline V gives CDR1 KGHSH, CDR2 LQKENI. The DNA for the CDR3 is TGTGCCAGCTCACCAACCCTCGCCACAGATACGCAGTATTTT. This sequence encodes CASSPTLATDTQYF. The entire variable domain, with the rest obtained from reference TRBV18 and TRBJ2-3, is as follows: NAGVMQNPRHLVRRRGQEARLRCSPMKGHSHVYWYRQLPEEGLKFMVYLQKENIIDESGMPKERFSAEFPKEGPSILRIQQVVRGDSAAYFCASSPTLATDTQYFGPGTRLTVL.

This chain joins TRBV7-8 and TRBJ2-7, with 7 bases lining up with TRBD1. CDR1 is SGHVS and CDR2 is FQNEAQ in the germline V gene. The CDR3 extends over 15 amino acids. V lost 5 bases, J lost 2 bases, and 9 bases stayed unmatched. CDR3 DNA: TGTGCCAGCAGCGGACCGGGACAGTATCCCTACGAGCAGTACTTC. Its translation is CASSGPGQYPYEQYF.

This clonotype was observed many times. The chain uses TRBV6-1 and TRBJ1-1; D not resolved. Trimming removed 7 bases from V and 4 bases from J, with 16 bases in between. The V gene's germline CDR1 is MNHNS and CDR2 SASEGT. This CDR3 is built from 14 residues. CDR3: CASIPSLWATEAFF. The CDR3 region has the DNA TGTGCCAGCATCCCCTCACTCTGGGCCACTGAAGCTTTCTTT.